Each of the 30 T cell receptor beta chains below was sequenced from the same sample in a study of blood T cell repertoires in COVID-19. Profiling relied on immunoSEQ multiplex PCR, and the TCRdb table lists in-frame clones only, not all of them. In the table there are some 240,000 clones, around 89% of which are singletons. The sequencing sample was made of peripheral blood. These receptors were taken from a woman aged 55-70 years with COVID-19, enrolled during active disease.

The count of this clone is one. This rearrangement joins TRBV27 to TRBJ1-4; 9 bases agree with TRBD1. CDR3 size: 15 residues. Trimming cost V 5 bases and J 7 bases; bases outside gene matches: 8. Looked up from germline, CDR1 is MNHEY and CDR2 is SMNVEV (reference sequence). Written as DNA, the CDR3 is TGTGCCAGCAGTCCAGAATACAGGGGGCGTGAAAAACTGTTTTTT. Residues: CASSPEYRGREKLFF. The complete variable domain, with remaining parts taken from reference TRBV27 and TRBJ1-4, reads EAQVTQNPRYLITVTGKKLTVTCSQNMNHEYMSWYRQDPGLGLRQIYYSMNVEVTDKGDVPEGYKVSRKEKRNFPLILESPSPNQTSLYFCASSPEYRGREKLFFGSGTQLSVL.

The chain uses TRBV9 and TRBJ1-3; 8 bases are a match to TRBD1. Germline V gives CDR1 SGDLS, CDR2 YYNGEE. This CDR3 comprises 19 residues. Trimming removed 1 base from V and 2 bases from J; junction bases left unmatched: 14. The CDR3, as DNA: TGTGCCAGCAGCGTAAGTCAGGGGGCGAAGAGCATTACTGGAAACACCATATATTTT. Encoded protein: CASSVSQGAKSITGNTIYF.

This chain joins TRBV25-1 and TRBJ2-7; D might be TRBD1 (5 bases). Germline CDR1 reads MGHDK; CDR2 reads SYGVNS. This CDR3 has 15 amino acids. V was pared by 1 base and J by 7 bases, with 17 bases between. DNA for the CDR3: TGTGCCAGCAGTGAATTAGGAGACAGTCGAAAGGAGCAGTACTTC. This translates into CASSELGDSRKEQYF.

V and J are TRBV14 and TRBJ2-7; D call uncertain. The CDR3 totals 13 residues. The V and J ends lost 1 base and 3 bases respectively, with 7 bases between them. The germline V gene encodes CDR1 SGHDN and CDR2 FVKESK. This CDR3 reads CASSQVSLYEQYF. The CDR3 DNA reads as TGTGCCAGCAGCCAAGTATCCCTCTACGAGCAGTACTTC.

The chain uses TRBV18 and TRBJ1-1; TRBD1 might be the D (6 bases). V gave up 4 bases and J gave up 0 bases, with 9 bases separating them. The CDR3 contains 14 residues. In germline, CDR1 is KGHSH, CDR2 LQKENI. In DNA, the CDR3 is TGTGCCAGCTCACGAGGGGGAGTGAACACTGAAGCTTTCTTT. The encoded protein is CASSRGGVNTEAFF. The full variable domain, its missing parts supplied by reference TRBV18 and TRBJ1-1, is NAGVMQNPRHLVRRRGQEARLRCSPMKGHSHVYWYRQLPEEGLKFMVYLQKENIIDESGMPKERFSAEFPKEGPSILRIQQVVRGDSAAYFCASSRGGVNTEAFFGQGTRLTVV.

This chain links TRBV5-8 with TRBJ1-2; D call uncertain. V lost 1 base, J lost 4 bases, and 11 bases lay in between. Germline CDR1 reads SGHTS; CDR2 reads YDEGEE. This CDR3 has 14 residues. CDR3 region: CASSLIDIAYGYTF. CDR3 DNA sequence: TGTGCCAGCAGCTTGATTGACATCGCCTATGGCTACACCTTC.

The chain employs TRBV2 and TRBJ1-6, with TRBD1 matching over 8 bases. CDR1 and CDR2 (germline): SNHLY, FYNNEI. V shed 6 bases and J 10 bases; nucleotides not matched to a gene: 11. CDR3 length: 15 amino acids. CDR3 sequence: CASRETQGVGSPLHF. The CDR3 DNA sequence: TGTGCCAGCAGAGAGACACAGGGGGTAGGGTCACCCCTCCACTTT.

This CDR3 is CASSPDRLGETQYF. The CDR3 DNA reads as TGTGCCAGCAGCCCGGACAGGCTTGGAGAGACCCAGTACTTC. J is TRBJ2-5 and V is TRBV7-2, with 7 bases matching TRBD1. J gave up 4 bases and V 5 bases, and 7 bases lay outside the gene matches. The germline V gene has CDR1 SGHTA and CDR2 FQGNSA. This CDR3 is 14 amino acids long.

This sequence joins TRBV30 and TRBJ2-2, with D unclear. Trimming took 4 bases from V and 0 from J, leaving 6 bases between them. This CDR3 comprises 13 residues. Germline CDR1 reads GTSNPN; CDR2 reads SVGIG (reference sequence). In DNA form, the CDR3 reads TGTGCCTGGATCGCAGCGAACACCGGGGAGCTGTTTTTT. Protein sequence: CAWIAANTGELFF.

The chain carries TRBV7-9 and TRBJ1-1; the match to TRBD1 covers 8 bases. Germline CDR1 is SEHNR and CDR2 is FQNEAQ (reference sequence). V was clipped by 2 bases and J by 9 bases; unmatched bases: 5. This CDR3 comprises 13 residues. CDR3 amino acids: CASSLLTGEKAFF. CDR3 nucleotides: TGTGCCAGCAGCTTACTGACAGGGGAGAAAGCTTTCTTT.

The chain recombines TRBV5-5 with TRBJ1-4; D gene ambiguous. The CDR3 totals 14 residues. Germline CDR1 is SGHKS and CDR2 is YYEKEE (reference sequence). The ends were cut back, 5 bases at V and 5 bases at J, with 13 bases in the middle. The CDR3 reads CASRLPAGNEKLFF. The DNA for the CDR3 is TGTGCCAGCAGGCTTCCGGCAGGAAATGAAAAACTGTTTTTT.

V gene TRBV15 combines with J gene TRBJ1-1; the match to TRBD1 covers 7 bases. The CDR3 runs 14 residues. V lost 4 bases to trimming and J lost 5 bases; unmatched junction nucleotides: 7. Per the germline V gene, CDR1 is LNHNV and CDR2 is YYDKDF (reference sequence). The CDR3 spells CATSTRTGDTEAFF. CDR3 nucleotide sequence: TGTGCCACCAGCACCCGTACAGGGGATACTGAAGCTTTCTTT.

The chain couples TRBV27 to TRBJ1-4; maybe TRBD1 (6 bases). This CDR3 contains 17 residues. V was shortened by 6 bases and J by 1 base, with 18 bases between the two germline ends. Germline V CDR1 and CDR2: MNHEY, SMNVEV (reference sequence). The CDR3 is CASSPRGRGITNEKLFF. The CDR3 DNA is TGTGCCAGCAGCCCCCGGGGCAGGGGTATAACTAATGAAAAACTGTTTTTT.

The chain employs TRBV12-3 or TRBV12-4 and TRBJ2-7, with 11 bases aligning to TRBD2. The CDR3 is 13 residues long. V trimming: 6 bases; J trimming: 9 bases; junction bases outside the gene matches: 7. The CDR3 spells CASRSIAGGRQYF. The DNA of the CDR3 is TGTGCCAGCAGGAGTATAGCGGGGGGGAGGCAGTACTTC.

V gene TRBV7-2 combines with J gene TRBJ2-1; 7 bases fit TRBD2. V lost 3 bases to trimming and J lost 2 bases; unmatched junction nucleotides: 4. Germline loops: CDR1 SGHTA, CDR2 FQGNSA. The CDR3 covers 15 residues. The CDR3 DNA is TGTGCCAGCAGCTTTCGGGGGGACGCCTACAATGAGCAGTTCTTC. This encodes CASSFRGDAYNEQFF. The full variable domain, with the rest looked up from reference TRBV7-2 and TRBJ2-1, is GAGVSQSPSNKVTEKGKDVELRCDPISGHTALYWYRQSLGQGLEFLIYFQGNSAPDKSGLPSDRFSAERTGGSVSTLTIQRTQQEDSAVYLCASSFRGDAYNEQFFGPGTRLTVL.

The chain uses TRBV7-2 and TRBJ2-3; 9 nucleotides match TRBD1. This CDR3 contains 14 residues. Germline V gene sequence: CDR1 SGHTA, CDR2 FQGNSA. V lost 5 bases, J lost 4 bases, and 4 bases stayed unmatched. CDR3 loop: CASSAGTGSDTQYF. CDR3 bases: TGTGCCAGCAGCGCGGGGACAGGGTCAGATACGCAGTATTTT.

This chain links TRBV5-4 with TRBJ1-4; 8 bases fit TRBD1. V lost 0 bases to trimming and J lost 8 bases; unmatched junction nucleotides: 9. The CDR3 is 16 amino acids. CDR1 and CDR2 (germline): SGHNT, YYREEE (reference sequence). In DNA form, the CDR3 reads TGTGCCAGCAGCTTGGGGGGAGGACAGGGAAAAGAAAAACTGTTTTTT. Translation: CASSLGGGQGKEKLFF.

The chain joins TRBV6-2 or TRBV6-3 to TRBJ1-2; 7 nucleotides line up with TRBD1. Germline CDR1 reads MNHEY; CDR2 reads SVGEGT. The CDR3 is 15 amino acids. V dropped 5 bases and J dropped 4; count of bases not matched to a gene: 10. The CDR3 reads CASSTLRDSLYGYTF. The CDR3 DNA reads as TGTGCCAGCAGTACCCTCCGGGACAGTCTCTATGGCTACACCTTC.

The V gene is TRBV6-5, the J gene TRBJ2-3; 7 bases fit TRBD2. CDR3 length: 15 amino acids. J gave up 0 bases and V 4 bases, and 4 bases lay outside the gene matches. Germline assignment: CDR1 MNHEY and CDR2 SVGAGI. The CDR3 loop reads CASSSGTTSTDTQYF. The CDR3 DNA reads TGTGCCAGCAGTTCCGGGACTACTAGCACAGATACGCAGTATTTT.

The V and J genes are TRBV7-2 and TRBJ2-5; D may be TRBD1 (6 bases). CDR1 and CDR2 (germline): SGHTA, FQGNSA. Trimming removed 5 bases at V and 5 bases at J, with 21 bases between. CDR3 size: 16 residues. Written as DNA, the CDR3 is TGTGCCAGCAGCGTACAGGGCCTGACGCGCGCGGAGACCCAGTACTTC. Translated: CASSVQGLTRAETQYF.

The chain uses TRBV6-2 or TRBV6-3 and TRBJ2-5; D unclear. Germline CDR1 reads MNHEY; CDR2 reads SVGEGT. The CDR3 is 15 residues long. The V and J ends lost 1 base and 5 bases respectively, with 14 bases between them. CDR3 region: CASSYYGFGPETQYF. The CDR3 coding sequence is TGTGCCAGCAGTTACTATGGTTTCGGTCCGGAGACCCAGTACTTC.

The genes are TRBV5-1 and TRBJ1-4; D not resolved. Germline V gives CDR1 SGHRS, CDR2 YFSETQ. Trimming shortened V by 4 bases and J by 3 bases, and 13 bases separated the two germline ends. The CDR3 is made up of 15 amino acids. CDR3 sequence reads: CASSDGSTANEKLFF. The DNA for the CDR3 is TGCGCCAGCAGCGATGGGAGCACGGCTAATGAAAAACTGTTTTTT.

This clone was picked up a small number of times. V usage is TRBV6-2 or TRBV6-3 and J usage is TRBJ2-5; D gene unclear. V lost 5 bases and J lost 1, with 8 bases in between. CDR1 and CDR2 from the germline V gene are MNHEY and SVGEGT. CDR3 length equals 13 residues. In nucleotides, the CDR3 is TGTGCCAGCAGTAACCCCGGCCAAGAGACCCAGTACTTC. It specifies CASSNPGQETQYF.

V usage is TRBV2 and J usage is TRBJ2-2; TRBD2 might be the D (6 bases). CDR1 and CDR2 (germline): SNHLY, FYNNEI. CDR3 length equals 13 residues. Trimming took off 10 bases at V and 2 bases at J, with 11 bases between the two ends. The CDR3 DNA follows: TGTGCCACGGGGGTTTCAAACACCGGGGAGCTGTTTTTT. Its translation is CATGVSNTGELFF.

The chain combines TRBV7-8 with TRBJ1-5; possible D gene TRBD1, 5 bases. Germline loops: CDR1 SGHVS, CDR2 FQNEAQ. Trimming took off 4 bases at V and 5 bases at J, with 12 bases between the two ends. The CDR3 sequence is 14 residues long. CDR3: CASSSGASYQPQHF. CDR3 in DNA: TGTGCCAGCAGCTCTGGGGCGTCGTATCAGCCCCAGCATTTT.

The chain joins TRBV25-1 to TRBJ1-6; D not certain. Germline V CDR1 and CDR2: MGHDK, SYGVNS. The CDR3 is 15 amino acids. Between the trimmed V and J ends, which lost 4 bases and 3 bases, there was a span of 10 bases. CDR3 sequence reads: CASSVPGSYNSPLHF. CDR3 nucleotide sequence: TGTGCCAGCAGTGTCCCAGGCAGCTATAATTCACCCCTCCACTTT.

The chain combines TRBV4-1 with TRBJ1-6, with D possibly matching TRBD1 (6 bases). The germline CDR1 and CDR2 sequences are MGHRA and YSYEKL. V lost 0 bases and J lost 10, with 13 bases in between. The CDR3 is 15 amino acids. The CDR3 DNA reads TGCGCCAGCAGCCAAGATGCACAGGGTGGGTCACCCCTCCACTTT. Encoded protein: CASSQDAQGGSPLHF.

The V gene is TRBV19, the J gene TRBJ2-3; 12 bases align to TRBD2. Germline CDR1 reads LNHDA; CDR2 reads SQIVND (reference sequence). V shed 4 bases and J 4 bases; nucleotides not matched to a gene: 3. The CDR3 runs 15 residues. The CDR3 here is CASSTLAGGPDTQYF. CDR3 in DNA: TGTGCCAGTAGTACCCTAGCGGGGGGGCCAGATACGCAGTATTTT.

The chain combines TRBV19 with TRBJ2-2; D is possibly TRBD1 (6 bases). Looked up from germline, CDR1 is LNHDA and CDR2 is SQIVND (reference sequence). Trimming cost V 5 bases and J 6 bases, with 16 bases left between them. The CDR3 is 15 amino acids. CDR3 sequence reads: CASSPIKRGSGELFF. The CDR3 nucleotides are TGTGCCAGTAGTCCGATCAAAAGGGGGTCCGGGGAGCTGTTTTTT.

The V gene is TRBV27, the J gene TRBJ2-7; perhaps TRBD1 as D (6 bases). The germline V gene has CDR1 MNHEY and CDR2 SMNVEV (reference sequence). CDR3 length: 15 amino acids. The V gene lost 1 base and the J gene lost 4 bases, with 14 bases spanning the gap. The CDR3 spells CASSLYPPGEYEQYF. Here the CDR3 DNA reads TGTGCCAGCAGTTTATACCCTCCAGGGGAGTACGAGCAGTACTTC.